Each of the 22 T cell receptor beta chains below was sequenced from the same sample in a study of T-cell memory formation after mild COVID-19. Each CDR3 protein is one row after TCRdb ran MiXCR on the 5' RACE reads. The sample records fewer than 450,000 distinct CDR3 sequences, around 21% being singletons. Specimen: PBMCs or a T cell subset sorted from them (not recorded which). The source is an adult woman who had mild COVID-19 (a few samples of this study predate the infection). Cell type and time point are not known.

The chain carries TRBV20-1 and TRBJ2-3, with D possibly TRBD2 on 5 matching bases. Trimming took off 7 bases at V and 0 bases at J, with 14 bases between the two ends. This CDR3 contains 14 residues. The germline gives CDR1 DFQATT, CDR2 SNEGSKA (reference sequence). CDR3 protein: CSGKSGPSTDTQYF. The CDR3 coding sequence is TGCAGTGGTAAAAGCGGCCCTAGCACAGATACGCAGTATTTT.

In DNA form, the CDR3 reads TGCAGCGTTGAAGCCTTGACATCGGGGATAGAGCAGTACTTC. Translation gives CSVEALTSGIEQYF. The chain links TRBV29-1 to TRBJ2-7; maybe TRBD2 (5 bases). CDR3 length: 14 amino acids. Trimming pared 1 base from V and 7 bases from J, leaving 17 bases between. The germline V gene encodes CDR1 SQVTM and CDR2 ANQGSEA.

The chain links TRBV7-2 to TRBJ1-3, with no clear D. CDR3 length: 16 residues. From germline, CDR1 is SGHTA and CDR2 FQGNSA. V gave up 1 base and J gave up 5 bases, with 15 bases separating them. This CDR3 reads CASSLDSAVERNTIYF. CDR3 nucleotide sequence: TGTGCCAGCAGCTTAGACAGTGCCGTGGAAAGAAACACCATATATTTT. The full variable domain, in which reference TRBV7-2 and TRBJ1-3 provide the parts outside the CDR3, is GAGVSQSPSNKVTEKGKDVELRCDPISGHTALYWYRQSLGQGLEFLIYFQGNSAPDKSGLPSDRFSAERTGGSVSTLTIQRTQQEDSAVYLCASSLDSAVERNTIYFGEGSWLTVV.

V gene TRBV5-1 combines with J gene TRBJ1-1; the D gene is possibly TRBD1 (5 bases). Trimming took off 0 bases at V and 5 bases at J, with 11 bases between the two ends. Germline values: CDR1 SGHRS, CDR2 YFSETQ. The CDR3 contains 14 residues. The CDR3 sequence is CASSLEGRETEAFF. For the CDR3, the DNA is TGCGCCAGCAGCTTGGAGGGCAGGGAGACTGAAGCTTTCTTT.

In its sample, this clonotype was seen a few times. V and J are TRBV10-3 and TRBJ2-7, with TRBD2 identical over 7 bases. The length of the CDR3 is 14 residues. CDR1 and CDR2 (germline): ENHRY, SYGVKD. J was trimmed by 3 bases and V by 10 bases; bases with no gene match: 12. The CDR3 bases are TGTGCCACCCGGGGGGAGCGGGGCGGCTACGAGCAGTACTTC. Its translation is CATRGERGGYEQYF.

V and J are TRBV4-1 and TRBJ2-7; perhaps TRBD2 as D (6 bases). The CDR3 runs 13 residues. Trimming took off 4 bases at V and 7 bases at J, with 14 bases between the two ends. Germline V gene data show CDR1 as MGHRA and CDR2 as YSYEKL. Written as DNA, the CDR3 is TGCGCCAGCAGCCGCCTAGGAGGGGTAGAGCAGTACTTC. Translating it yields CASSRLGGVEQYF.

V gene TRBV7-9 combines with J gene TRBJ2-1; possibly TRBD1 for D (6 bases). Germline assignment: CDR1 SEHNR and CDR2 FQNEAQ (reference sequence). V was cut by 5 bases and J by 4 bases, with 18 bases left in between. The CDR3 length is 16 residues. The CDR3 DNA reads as TGTGCCAGCAGCACGCCGTCAGGGGACATTTACAATGAGCAGTTCTTC. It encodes CASSTPSGDIYNEQFF.

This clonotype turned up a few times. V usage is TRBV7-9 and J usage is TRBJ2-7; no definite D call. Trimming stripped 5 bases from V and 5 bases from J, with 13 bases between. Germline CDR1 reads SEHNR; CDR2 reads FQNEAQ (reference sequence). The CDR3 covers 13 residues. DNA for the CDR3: TGTGCCAGCAGCACCCCCTTTCTCGACGAGCAGTACTTC. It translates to CASSTPFLDEQYF.

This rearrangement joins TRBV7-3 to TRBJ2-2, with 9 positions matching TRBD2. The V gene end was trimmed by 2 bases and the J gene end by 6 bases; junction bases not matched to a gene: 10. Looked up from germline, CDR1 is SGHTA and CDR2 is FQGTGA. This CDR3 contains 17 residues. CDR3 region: CASSLSGTSSSAGELFF. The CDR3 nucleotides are TGTGCCAGCAGCTTATCCGGGACTAGCAGTTCTGCCGGGGAGCTGTTTTTT.

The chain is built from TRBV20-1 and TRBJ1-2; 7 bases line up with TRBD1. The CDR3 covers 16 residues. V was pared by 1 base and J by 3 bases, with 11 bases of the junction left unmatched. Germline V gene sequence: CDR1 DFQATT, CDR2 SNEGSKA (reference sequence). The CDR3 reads CSARVPPGTEHYGYTF. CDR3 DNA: TGCAGTGCTAGAGTCCCTCCCGGGACAGAGCACTATGGCTACACCTTC.

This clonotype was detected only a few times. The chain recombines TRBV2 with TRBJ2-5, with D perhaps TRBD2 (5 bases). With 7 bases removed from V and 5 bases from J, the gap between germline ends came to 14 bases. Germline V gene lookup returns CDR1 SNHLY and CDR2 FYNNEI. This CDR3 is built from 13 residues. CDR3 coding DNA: TGTGCCAGCATCCCGACTAATGGGGAGACCCAGTACTTC. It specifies CASIPTNGETQYF.

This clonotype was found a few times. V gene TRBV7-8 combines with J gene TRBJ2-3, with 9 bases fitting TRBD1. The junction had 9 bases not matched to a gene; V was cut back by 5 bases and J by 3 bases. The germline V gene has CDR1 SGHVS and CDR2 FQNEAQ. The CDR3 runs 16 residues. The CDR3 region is CASSTDGTGRTDTQYF. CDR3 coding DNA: TGTGCCAGCAGCACCGACGGGACAGGGAGGACAGATACGCAGTATTTT. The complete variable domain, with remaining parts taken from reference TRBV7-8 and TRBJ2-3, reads GAGVSQSPRYKVAKRGQDVALRCDPISGHVSLFWYQQALGQGPEFLTYFQNEAQLDKSGLPSDRFFAERPEGSVSTLKIQRTQQEDSAVYLCASSTDGTGRTDTQYFGPGTRLTVL.

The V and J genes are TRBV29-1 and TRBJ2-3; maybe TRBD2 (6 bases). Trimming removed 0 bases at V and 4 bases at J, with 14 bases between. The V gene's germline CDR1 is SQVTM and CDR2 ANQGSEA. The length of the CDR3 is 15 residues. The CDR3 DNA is TGCAGCGTTGAAGATAACGGGGGAGGAGCAGATACGCAGTATTTT. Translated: CSVEDNGGGADTQYF.

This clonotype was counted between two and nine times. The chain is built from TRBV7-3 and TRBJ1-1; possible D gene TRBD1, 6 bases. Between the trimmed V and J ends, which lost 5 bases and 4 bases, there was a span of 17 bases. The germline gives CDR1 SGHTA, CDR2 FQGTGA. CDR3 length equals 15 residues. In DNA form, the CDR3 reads TGTGCCAGCAGCACCGACGGACAGTCGGCCACTGAAGCTTTCTTT. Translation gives CASSTDGQSATEAFF.

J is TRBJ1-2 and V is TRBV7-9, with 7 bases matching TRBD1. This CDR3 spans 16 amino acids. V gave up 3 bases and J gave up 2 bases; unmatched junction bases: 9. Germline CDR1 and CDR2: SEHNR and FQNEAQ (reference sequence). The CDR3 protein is CASSFPTGIGNYGYTF. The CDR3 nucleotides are TGTGCCAGCAGCTTCCCGACAGGGATTGGGAACTATGGCTACACCTTC. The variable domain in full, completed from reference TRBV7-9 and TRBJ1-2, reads DTGVSQNPRHKITKRGQNVTFRCDPISEHNRLYWYRQTLGQGPEFLTYFQNEAQLEKSRLLSDRFSAERPKGSFSTLEIQRTEQGDSAMYLCASSFPTGIGNYGYTFGSGTRLTVV.

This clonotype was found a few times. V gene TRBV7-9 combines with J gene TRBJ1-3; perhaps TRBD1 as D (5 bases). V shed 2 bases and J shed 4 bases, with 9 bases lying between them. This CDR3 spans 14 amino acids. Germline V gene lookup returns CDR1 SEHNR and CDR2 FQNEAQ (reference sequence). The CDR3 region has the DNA TGTGCCAGCAGCTTAAGGGACTCGGGAAACACCATATATTTT. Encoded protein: CASSLRDSGNTIYF. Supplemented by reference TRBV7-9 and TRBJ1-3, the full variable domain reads DTGVSQNPRHKITKRGQNVTFRCDPISEHNRLYWYRQTLGQGPEFLTYFQNEAQLEKSRLLSDRFSAERPKGSFSTLEIQRTEQGDSAMYLCASSLRDSGNTIYFGEGSWLTVV.

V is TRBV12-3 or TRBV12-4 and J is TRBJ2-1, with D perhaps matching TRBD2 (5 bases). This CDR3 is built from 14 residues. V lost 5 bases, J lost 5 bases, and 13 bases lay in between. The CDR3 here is CASSLPRGNNEQFF. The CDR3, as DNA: TGTGCCAGCAGTCTACCCCGGGGAAACAATGAGCAGTTCTTC.

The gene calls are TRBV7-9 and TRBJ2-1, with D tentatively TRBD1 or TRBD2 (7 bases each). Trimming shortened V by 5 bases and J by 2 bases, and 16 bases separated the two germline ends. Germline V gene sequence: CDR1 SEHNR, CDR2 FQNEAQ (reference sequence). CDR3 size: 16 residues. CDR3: CASSPGGGDAYNEQFF. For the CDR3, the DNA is TGTGCCAGCAGCCCAGGGGGGGGTGACGCCTACAATGAGCAGTTCTTC.

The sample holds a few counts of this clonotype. The CDR3 sequence is CATSRGETQYF. DNA of the CDR3: TGTGCCACCAGCAGAGGGGAGACCCAGTACTTC. The V and J genes are TRBV15 and TRBJ2-5; D gene uncertain. The CDR3 totals 11 residues. The germline CDR1 and CDR2 sequences are LNHNV and YYDKDF (reference sequence). V lost 1 base, J lost 5 bases, and 2 bases lay in between.

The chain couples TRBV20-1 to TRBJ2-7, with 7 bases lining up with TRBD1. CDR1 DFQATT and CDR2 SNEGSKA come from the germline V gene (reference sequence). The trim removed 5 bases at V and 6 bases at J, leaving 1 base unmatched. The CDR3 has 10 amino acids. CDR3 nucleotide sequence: TGCAGTGCTGGACAGGCCGAGCAGTACTTC. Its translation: CSAGQAEQYF.

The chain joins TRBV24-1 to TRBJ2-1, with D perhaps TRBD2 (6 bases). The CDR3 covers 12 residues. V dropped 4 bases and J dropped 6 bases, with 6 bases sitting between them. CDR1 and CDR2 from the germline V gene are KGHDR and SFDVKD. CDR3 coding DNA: TGTGCCACCAGTGACGGGGGCAATGAGCAGTTCTTC. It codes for CATSDGGNEQFF.

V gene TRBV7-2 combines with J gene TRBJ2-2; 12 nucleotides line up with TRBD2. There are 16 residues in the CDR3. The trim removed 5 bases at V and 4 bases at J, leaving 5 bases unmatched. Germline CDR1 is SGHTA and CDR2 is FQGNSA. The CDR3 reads CASSRGLAGSTGELFF. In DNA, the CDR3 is TGTGCCAGCAGCCGGGGACTAGCGGGTTCCACCGGGGAGCTGTTTTTT.